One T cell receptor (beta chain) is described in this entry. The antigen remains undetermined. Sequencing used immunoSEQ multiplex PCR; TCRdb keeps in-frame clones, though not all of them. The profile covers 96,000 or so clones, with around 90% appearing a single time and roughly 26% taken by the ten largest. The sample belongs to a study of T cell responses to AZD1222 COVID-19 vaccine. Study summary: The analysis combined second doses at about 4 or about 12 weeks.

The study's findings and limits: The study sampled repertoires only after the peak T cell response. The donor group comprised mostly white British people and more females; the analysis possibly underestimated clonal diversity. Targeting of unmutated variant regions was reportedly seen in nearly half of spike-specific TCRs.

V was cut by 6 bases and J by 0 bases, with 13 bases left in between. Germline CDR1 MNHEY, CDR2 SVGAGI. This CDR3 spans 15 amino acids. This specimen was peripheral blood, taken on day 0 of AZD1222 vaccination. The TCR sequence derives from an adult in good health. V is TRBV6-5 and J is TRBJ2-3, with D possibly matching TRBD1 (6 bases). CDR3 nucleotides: TGTGCCAGCAGCTTACTTGGACAGAGCACAGATACGCAGTATTTT. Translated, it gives CASSLLGQSTDTQYF.